This T cell receptor (beta chain) was captured by sequencing in a study of tumor-infiltrating lymphocytes in primary liver carcinoma. Priming with a constant-region primer yielded TCR beta cDNA from 450 to 550 ng total RNA. Investigators got TCR beta libraries out of three nested multiplex PCR rounds, done with slightly modified ARM-PCR. Rounds one and two of PCR, each of 10 cycles, were primed with TRBV1-TRBV30 forward primers and a C-beta reverse primer. MiXCR, run by TCRdb on the multiplex PCR reads, gives a single entry per CDR3 protein. The data contain about 97,000 distinct CDR3 sequences, under 70% of them seen just once; the ten biggest clones take up around 12%. The study, taken as a whole, reports: There were only about 8-24% of top clones found in all five tumor regions. Tumor-adjacent and tumor-blood pairs shared a smaller degree of overlap than tumor region pairs. Tumors carried a top-250-clone fraction significantly exceeding that of blood (p = 0.039).

Details on this clonotype: What it recognizes is unknown.

Each 20-30 mg portion of unsorted bulk tissue served as the source for co-extraction of RNA and DNA. There are 14 residues in the CDR3. Germline CDR1 SGHRS, CDR2 YFSETQ. Between the trimmed V and J ends, which lost 3 bases and 0 bases, there was a span of 10 bases. The clonotype comes from a woman in her sixties or seventies with primary liver carcinoma and hepatitis B virus infection. The sample comprised liver tumor tissue from sampling region 2. Subset specified: tumor region T2, inferior pole. The chain combines TRBV5-1 with TRBJ2-7; D is possibly TRBD2 (5 bases). The CDR3 region is CASSSREYSYEQYF. The CDR3 DNA is TGCGCCAGCAGCTCCCGGGAATACTCCTACGAGCAGTACTTC.